This T cell receptor beta chain was captured in a study of PD-1 blockade in classical Hodgkin lymphoma. Study-wide results and caveats: Repertoire differences have undefined causes, possibly disease activity or prior therapy. Similar baseline diversity was found in complete responders and newly diagnosed patients.

Documented time point: cycle 4 day 1 (C4D1), after 6 weeks of nivolumab. The patients all showed relapse after autologous stem cell transplantation, while their brentuximab vedotin exposure varied. Details on this clone: What it binds is not known.

V gave up 1 base and J gave up 6 bases, with 18 bases separating them. The CDR3 runs 16 residues. CDR1 is SEHNR and CDR2 is FQNEAQ in the germline V gene (reference sequence). Sequencing was performed with immunoSEQ multiplex PCR; in TCRdb, only in-frame clones are kept and a portion is missing. The data contain about 6,900 clones, about 88% of them singletons. This sequence was found in a human donor with classical Hodgkin lymphoma. The chain couples TRBV7-9 to TRBJ1-1; D possibly corresponds to TRBD1 (5 bases). Material: peripheral blood mononuclear cells (PBMCs), obtained before the fourth cycle of nivolumab. Written as DNA, the CDR3 is TGTGCCAGCAGCTTAGGGCAGGGATCGGGCGGCTCTGAAGCTTTCTTT. This translates into CASSLGQGSGGSEAFF.